This T cell receptor beta chain is from a study of a mutant IDH1 vaccine in newly diagnosed glioma. Sequencing used immunoSEQ multiplex PCR; TCRdb keeps in-frame clones, though not all of them. Of about 92,000 clones in the sample, about 83% were seen once. Time point specified: baseline, week 1 (first vaccination visit). Sample treatment: pre-vaccination baseline after standard-of-care therapy. The J segment lost 0 bases and the V segment lost 5 bases, leaving 7 bases of the junction unmatched. Germline lookup yields CDR1 SEHNR and CDR2 FQNEAQ (reference sequence). There are 17 residues in the CDR3. The V and J genes are TRBV7-9 and TRBJ1-3; 10 nucleotides align to TRBD1. The specimen was PBMCs, collected from a glioma patient treated with radiotherapy, temozolomide or both. The clonotype was recovered from a woman aged 50 to 60 with glioma. For the CDR3, the DNA is TGTGCCAGCAGCCGAGGACAGGGGGTTATCTCTGGAAACACCATATATTTT. Its protein is CASSRGQGVISGNTIYF.